This T cell receptor (beta chain) was recorded in a study of cytomegalovirus exposure and HLA in healthy donors. The CDR3 is 15 residues long. V gave up 5 bases and J gave up 11 bases; unmatched junction bases: 16. The germline CDR1 and CDR2 sequences are SEHNR and FQNEAQ (reference sequence). A multiplex PCR was run with 60 Vbeta primers and 13 Jbeta primers. Per the authors' pipeline: A later analysis tallied some 80 million unique TCR beta chains, 9.5 million to 14 million of them shared. Sequencing was performed with immunoSEQ multiplex PCR; in TCRdb, only in-frame clones are kept and a portion is missing. For V, J and clone size, that table is used; D and trimming come from the DNA. The sample records around 140,000 clones, approximately 70% being singletons.

This chain joins TRBV7-9 and TRBJ1-1, with 8 bases lining up with TRBD1. Sequencing was done on a sample of PBMCs. This sequence was found in a woman in her sixties or seventies in good health and CMV-seropositive. The CDR3 DNA reads as TGTGCCAGCAGCGGCTCAGGACAGGGCCTCGAGGGCGCTTTCTTT. Its translation is CASSGSGQGLEGAFF.